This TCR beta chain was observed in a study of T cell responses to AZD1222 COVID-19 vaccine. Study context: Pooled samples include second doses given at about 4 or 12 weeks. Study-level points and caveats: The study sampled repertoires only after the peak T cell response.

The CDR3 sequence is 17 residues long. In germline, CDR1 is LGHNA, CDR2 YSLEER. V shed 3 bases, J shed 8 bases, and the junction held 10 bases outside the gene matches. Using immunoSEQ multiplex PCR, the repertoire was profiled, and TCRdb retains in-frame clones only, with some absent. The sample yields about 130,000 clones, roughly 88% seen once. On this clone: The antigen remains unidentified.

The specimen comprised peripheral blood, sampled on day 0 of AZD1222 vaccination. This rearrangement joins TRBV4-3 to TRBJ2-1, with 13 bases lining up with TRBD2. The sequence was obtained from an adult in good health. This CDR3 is CASSQLRGLAGAYEQFF. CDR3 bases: TGCGCCAGCAGCCAGCTGAGAGGACTAGCGGGAGCATATGAGCAGTTCTTC.